Described below is a single TCR beta chain sequence and its context. The sample comes from a study of cytomegalovirus exposure and HLA in healthy donors. PCR primers comprised 60 Vbeta and 13 Jbeta primers. Profiling relied on immunoSEQ multiplex PCR, and the TCRdb table lists in-frame clones only, not all of them. Among approximately 68,000 clones, about three quarters were seen once, and the ten largest hold 7.4%. The source material was PBMCs. The receptor was isolated from a woman aged 25-40 years in good health and CMV-seropositive.

CDR3 protein: CASSVVPEGLASEQFF. CDR3 coding DNA: TGTGCCAGCAGCGTAGTGCCTGAGGGACTAGCATCGGAGCAGTTCTTC. The chain joins TRBV9 to TRBJ2-1; TRBD2 agrees at 9 bases. Germline V gene sequence: CDR1 SGDLS, CDR2 YYNGEE. J lost 10 bases, V lost 0 bases, and 11 bases had no gene match. The CDR3 sequence is 16 residues long.